These T cell receptor beta chains were read from a single sample in a study of OX40 agonist ivuxolimab in advanced cancers. Using immunoSEQ multiplex PCR, the repertoire was profiled, and TCRdb retains in-frame clones only, with some absent. The table lists about 34,000 clones, approximately 79% of them singletons. The sequenced sample was CD4+ or CD8+ T cells sorted from blood, obtained in a trial of the OX40 agonist ivuxolimab. These receptors were collected from an adult with an advanced solid tumor such as melanoma, head and neck, liver or kidney cancer. Both conserved end residues are part of each CDR3. The D gene is left open where the match is weak. Rows give clone size only sometimes, using once, few, many, or a class for an expanded clone.

d_call	v_call	clone_size	cdr3_length	j_call	cdr3_nt	cdr3_aa
NA	TRBV28	few	14	TRBJ1-1	TGTGCCAGCAGTACTCAACAGGAGTATATTGAAGCTTTCTTT	CASSTQQEYIEAFF
NA	TRBV5-1	few	12	TRBJ2-1	TGCGCCAGCAGCGATAATTACAATGAGCAGTTCTTC	CASSDNYNEQFF
NA	TRBV28	NA	12	TRBJ2-5	TGTGCCAGCACTCCTCCTAGGGGGGCCCAGTACTTC	CASTPPRGAQYF
NA	TRBV6-1	NA	13	TRBJ1-2	TGTGCCAGCAGAACGGGGCAGGACTATGGCTACACCTTC	CASRTGQDYGYTF
NA	TRBV6-5	NA	15	TRBJ2-1	TGTGCCAGCAGTGGCCAGTCTCCCAATTTCAATGAGCAGTTCTTC	CASSGQSPNFNEQFF
TRBD1	TRBV11-2	NA	13	TRBJ2-1	TGTGCCAGCAGCTTAGTTACCGGGACAGGAGGGGTCTTC	CASSLVTGTGGVF
TRBD2	TRBV30	NA	14	TRBJ2-4	TGTGCCTGGAGTAAGACTAGCGGGGGGAACATTCAGTACTTC	CAWSKTSGGNIQYF
NA	TRBV7-9	few	15	TRBJ1-2	TGTGCCAGCAGCTCCCCAAGAATAAGGAACTATGGCTACACCTTC	CASSSPRIRNYGYTF
TRBD2	TRBV7-8	few	15	TRBJ2-7	TGTGCCAGCAGCTTTAGACCTAGCGGCATCTACGAGCAGTACTTC	CASSFRPSGIYEQYF
NA	TRBV29-1	NA	15	TRBJ1-4	TGCAGCGTGACGGAAGGCCAGCGGACTAATGAAAAACTGTTTTTT	CSVTEGQRTNEKLFF
NA	TRBV9	NA	15	TRBJ2-7	TGTGCCAGCAGCGCAGCCGGGCACCGAGGATCCGAGCAGTACTTC	CASSAAGHRGSEQYF
NA	TRBV2	few	15	TRBJ1-5	TGTGCCAGCAGCTCCGGGGCGCTGACCTATCAGCCCCAGCATTTT	CASSSGALTYQPQHF
NA	TRBV6-1	NA	12	TRBJ1-2	TGTGCCAGCAGTGAAAATGGGGGTGGCTACACCTTC	CASSENGGGYTF
NA	TRBV2	NA	15	TRBJ2-3	TGTGCCAGCAGTCCCGGGACACTTAACACAGATACGCAGTATTTT	CASSPGTLNTDTQYF
NA	TRBV6-1	NA	13	TRBJ1-1	TGTGCCAGCAGAACAACAGGGTCGAATGAAGCTTTCTTT	CASRTTGSNEAFF
NA	TRBV2	NA	14	TRBJ2-1	TGTGCCAGCAGGCTTCGACAGGCCTACAATGAGCAGTTCTTC	CASRLRQAYNEQFF
TRBD1	TRBV28	NA	13	TRBJ1-4	TGTGCCAGCAGTGCTCGGACAGGGCTTGGACTGTTTTTT	CASSARTGLGLFF
TRBD2	TRBV5-8	NA	15	TRBJ2-1	TGTGCCAGCATCCCCGGGACTAGCTGGAGGAATGAGCAGTTCTTC	CASIPGTSWRNEQFF
TRBD2	TRBV5-1	NA	14	TRBJ2-5	TGCGCCAGCAGCTTAACTAGCGGGAGAGAGACCCAGTACTTC	CASSLTSGRETQYF
TRBD2	TRBV29-1	NA	12	TRBJ2-5	TGCAGCGTTCTTAGCGGGGCTGAGACCCAGTACTTC	CSVLSGAETQYF
NA	TRBV7-7	NA	13	TRBJ2-5	TGTGCCCGCAGCTTAGCCCCAGGGGAGACCCAGTACTTC	CARSLAPGETQYF
NA	TRBV10-3	NA	15	TRBJ1-6	TGTGCCATCAGTGACCGGAATCTTTATATTTCACCCCTCCACTTT	CAISDRNLYISPLHF
TRBD2	TRBV27	NA	16	TRBJ2-7	TGTGCCAGCAGTCCCGCCGGGACTAGCGGGGGATACGAGCAGTACTTC	CASSPAGTSGGYEQYF
NA	TRBV6-5	NA	13	TRBJ2-7	TGTGCCAGCCGGGCAGGGGTGAACTACGAGCAGTACTTC	CASRAGVNYEQYF
NA	TRBV7-2	once	14	TRBJ1-6	TGTGCCAGCAGCTTAATAAACGGGGGCTCACCCCTCCACTTT	CASSLINGGSPLHF
NA	TRBV5-4	NA	15	TRBJ1-2	TGTGCCAGCAGCCCCACGGAGGCTTTTAACTATGGCTACACCTTC	CASSPTEAFNYGYTF
NA	TRBV6-5	NA	13	TRBJ2-1	TGTGCCAGCAGTTACTCGAGGGTCGATGAGCAGTTCTTC	CASSYSRVDEQFF
TRBD1	TRBV19	NA	14	TRBJ2-3	TGTGCCAGTAAGGGACAGCAAAGCACAGATACGCAGTATTTT	CASKGQQSTDTQYF
TRBD1	TRBV5-1	few	14	TRBJ2-2	TGCGCCAGCAGCTTGCTGACAGGGACCGGGGAGCTGTTTTTT	CASSLLTGTGELFF